This T cell receptor (beta chain) was documented in a study of PD-1 blockade in classical Hodgkin lymphoma. The CDR3 totals 16 residues. Germline loops: CDR1 SGHRS, CDR2 YFSETQ. V was trimmed by 1 base and J by 0 bases, leaving 12 bases between them. Time point noted: newly diagnosed, previously untreated cHL patient sample. Some clones are missing from TCRdb's copy, which holds only in-frame ones; the method was immunoSEQ multiplex PCR. The table shows some 70,000 clones, with roughly 92% occurring only once. The TCR originated in a human donor with classical Hodgkin lymphoma. This rearrangement joins TRBV5-1 to TRBJ2-3, with TRBD2 as a possible D gene (6 bases). Sequencing used peripheral blood mononuclear cells (PBMCs). CDR3 sequence (DNA): TGCGCCAGCAGCTTGCCGACTAGGGGTAGCACAGATACGCAGTATTTT. Its translation: CASSLPTRGSTDTQYF.